The T cell receptor beta chain described here comes from a study of blood T cell repertoires in COVID-19. Study background: Both acute and convalescent COVID-19 samples were obtained from the United States, Italy and Spain. Nucleic acid was either cDNA or gDNA, and it came from T cells, B-cell-depleted T cells, or PBMCs.

Germline CDR1 and CDR2: KGHDR and SFDVKD. CDR3 length: 16 amino acids. Trimming took off 2 bases at V and 5 bases at J, with 17 bases between the two ends. In the authors' workflow: Reference gene primers were amplified, and this amplification served to estimate nucleated cell counts. The repertoire was sequenced with immunoSEQ multiplex PCR; TCRdb's copy has only in-frame clones and lacks some. The DNA gave D and trimming, while V, J and clone size come from that table. The sample lists under 300,000 clones, roughly four fifths seen once, with about 4% in the top ten. The chain combines TRBV24-1 with TRBJ2-5, with TRBD1 as a possible D gene (5 bases). The sequenced material came from peripheral blood. The sequence was obtained from a man aged 45-60 years with acute or convalescent COVID-19. DNA for the CDR3: TGTGCCACCAGTGATTCCCTGGCGGCTAGGGGTGAGACCCAGTACTTC. Amino acids: CATSDSLAARGETQYF.